The 21 T cell receptor beta chains below all came from one sample that was sequenced in a study of graft-versus-host responses after intestinal transplantation. Antigens of these TCRs are unknown. The method was immunoSEQ multiplex PCR; TCRdb's version includes in-frame clones alone and lacks a portion of them. The data show 80,000 to 100,000 clones, 85% to 95% seen once. This material consisted of unstimulated CD8+ T cells sorted from spleen or lymph node cells, taken before transplant. Receptors were obtained from a human donor who was the organ donor for an intestinal transplant.

The chain combines TRBV19 with TRBJ2-7; 7 bases agree with TRBD1. Germline V gives CDR1 LNHDA, CDR2 SQIVND (reference sequence). Germline trimming cut 5 bases from V and 1 base from J; bases unmatched to any gene: 8. The CDR3 covers 15 residues. The CDR3 region is CASSFTSGGSYEQYF. CDR3 nucleotides: TGTGCCAGTAGTTTTACCTCAGGGGGATCCTACGAGCAGTACTTC.

The chain recombines TRBV6-1 with TRBJ2-1, with 12 bases matching TRBD2. Germline loops: CDR1 MNHNS, CDR2 SASEGT. V was clipped by 4 bases and J by 5 bases; unmatched bases: 6. This CDR3 is 16 amino acids long. The CDR3 sequence is CASSGRLAGENNEQFF. CDR3 DNA: TGTGCCAGCAGTGGACGACTAGCGGGAGAGAACAATGAGCAGTTCTTC.

This clone was observed a single time. V usage is TRBV4-2 and J usage is TRBJ1-5, with D maybe TRBD1 (6 bases). The CDR3 is 15 residues long. The germline V gene has CDR1 LGHNA and CDR2 YNFKEQ. With 0 bases removed from V and 5 bases from J, the gap between germline ends came to 11 bases. CDR3 DNA: TGTGCCAGCAGCCAAGATACAGGGTCAGATCAGCCCCAGCATTTT. Its translation: CASSQDTGSDQPQHF.

For the CDR3, the DNA is TGTGCCAGCAGCTTGGAGAGGCAGGGGGCCTGGGGCACTGAAGCTTTCTTT. Protein sequence: CASSLERQGAWGTEAFF. This chain joins TRBV5-6 and TRBJ1-1; the match to TRBD1 covers 8 bases. V lost 0 bases, J lost 4 bases, and 11 bases stayed unmatched. The CDR3 runs 17 residues. Germline-derived CDR1 and CDR2 are SGHDT and YYEEEE.

A remark on this clone: Other DNA sequences in this sample translate to the same CDR3. This rearrangement joins TRBV27 to TRBJ1-1, with D unresolved. Germline V gene sequence: CDR1 MNHEY, CDR2 SMNVEV (reference sequence). Trimming removed 0 bases from V and 4 bases from J, with 6 bases in between. CDR3 length equals 13 residues. The CDR3 bases are TGTGCCAGCAGTTTATCTCGAGGCACTGAAGCTTTCTTT. This sequence encodes CASSLSRGTEAFF.

V gene TRBV30 combines with J gene TRBJ1-5, with D perhaps TRBD1 (5 bases). Trimming left V 3 bases short and J 6 bases short, with 9 bases between. Germline CDR1 GTSNPN, CDR2 SVGIG (reference sequence). There are 12 residues in the CDR3. As DNA, the CDR3 is TGTGCCTGGAGCAGGGCAGGTCAGCCCCAGCATTTT. It translates to CAWSRAGQPQHF.

The sample holds one count of this clone. J is TRBJ2-1 and V is TRBV19, with no clear D. The germline gives CDR1 LNHDA, CDR2 SQIVND (reference sequence). V dropped 11 bases and J dropped 4 bases, with 12 bases sitting between them. This CDR3 comprises 12 residues. In nucleotides, the CDR3 is TGTGCCTCGGTGGGCGAATACAATGAGCAGTTCTTC. Its translation: CASVGEYNEQFF.

The chain joins TRBV6-6 to TRBJ1-5; no definite D call. With 7 bases removed from V and 3 bases from J, the gap between germline ends came to 10 bases. The CDR3 covers 13 residues. Germline lookup yields CDR1 MNHNY and CDR2 SVGAGI (reference sequence). The CDR3 DNA is TGTGCCAGCACGCAGGTGAACAATCAGCCCCAGCATTTT. As protein: CASTQVNNQPQHF.

This chain links TRBV7-3 with TRBJ2-5, with 10 bases aligning to TRBD2. Germline assignment: CDR1 SGHTA and CDR2 FQGTGA. CDR3 size: 14 residues. After removal of 5 bases from V and 3 bases from J, the junction contained 3 bases not matched to a gene. CDR3 sequence: CASSPGLAEETQYF. CDR3 DNA sequence: TGTGCCAGCAGCCCCGGACTAGCGGAAGAGACCCAGTACTTC.

The rearrangement uses TRBV7-9 and TRBJ2-2; maybe TRBD1 (7 bases). The CDR3 loop spans 14 amino acids. Germline V gene sequence: CDR1 SEHNR, CDR2 FQNEAQ (reference sequence). Trimming cost V 3 bases and J 6 bases, with 11 bases left between them. CDR3 DNA sequence: TGTGCCAGCAGCTTGCAGGGGGGCCCCGGGGAGCTGTTTTTT. Amino acid sequence: CASSLQGGPGELFF.

CDR3 in amino acids: CASGSEAAAAFF. The CDR3 DNA reads TGCGCCAGCGGGAGCGAGGCGGCTGCTGCTTTCTTT. The chain carries TRBV10-1 and TRBJ1-1; no reliable D call. Germline CDR1 is WNHNN and CDR2 is SYGVQD (reference sequence). Deletions cut 8 bases from V and 11 bases from J, with 18 bases between. The CDR3 has 12 amino acids.

This clone was seen only once. V usage is TRBV4-1 and J usage is TRBJ1-4; maybe TRBD1 (5 bases). This CDR3 comprises 14 residues. V was cut by 0 bases and J by 8 bases, with 10 bases left in between. Per germline, CDR1 MGHRA and CDR2 YSYEKL. As DNA, the CDR3 is TGCGCCAGCAGCCAAGACCCCGACAGCGAAAAACTGTTTTTT. Amino acid sequence: CASSQDPDSEKLFF.

This chain links TRBV5-1 with TRBJ1-1; 7 nucleotides line up with TRBD1. Per the germline V gene, CDR1 is SGHRS and CDR2 is YFSETQ. Trimming cost V 4 bases and J 1 base; bases outside gene matches: 7. The CDR3 covers 15 residues. The CDR3 bases are TGCGCCAGCAGCGCGAGGACAGGATCGAACACTGAAGCTTTCTTT. Translation gives CASSARTGSNTEAFF.

This clone has a handful of counts. Likely a read error: the CDR3 ends without its conserved phenylalanine or tryptophan. It is unclear where the CDR3 begins or ends on the DNA, so no DNA is shown, and the CDR3 is as TCRdb lists it. The V gene is TRBV5-8, the J gene TRBJ2-7; the D call of TRBD1 is as the table states it, not checked on the DNA. The CDR3 extends over 12 residues, inclusive of both ends. Germline CDR1 and CDR2: SGHTS and YDEGEE. The CDR3 reads CASSLGQYAGGL.

This clone was recorded once. The J gene is TRBJ2-7, the V gene TRBV4-1, with TRBD2 matching over 10 bases. V lost 3 bases and J lost 7; bases outside the gene matches: 9. Germline V gene sequence: CDR1 MGHRA, CDR2 YSYEKL. CDR3 length: 15 amino acids. CDR3 sequence reads: CASSQTSGLAGEQYF. The CDR3 bases are TGCGCCAGCAGCCAGACTAGCGGGCTGGCGGGAGAGCAGTACTTC.

This chain joins TRBV5-1 and TRBJ1-2, with D maybe TRBD1 (6 bases). Germline CDR1 and CDR2: SGHRS and YFSETQ. The CDR3 extends over 13 amino acids. The V and J ends lost 0 bases and 6 bases respectively, with 9 bases between them. CDR3 loop: CASSLETGNGYTF. CDR3 nucleotide sequence: TGCGCCAGCAGCTTGGAAACAGGGAATGGCTACACCTTC. The full variable domain, its missing parts supplied by reference TRBV5-1 and TRBJ1-2, is KAGVTQTPRYLIKTRGQQVTLSCSPISGHRSVSWYQQTPGQGLQFLFEYFSETQRNKGNFPGRFSGRQFSNSRSEMNVSTLELGDSALYLCASSLETGNGYTFGSGTRLTVV.

V is TRBV27 and J is TRBJ1-1; 8 positions match TRBD1. The CDR3 covers 14 residues. Germline values: CDR1 MNHEY, CDR2 SMNVEV (reference sequence). Trimming cost V 6 bases and J 3 bases; bases outside gene matches: 6. Here the CDR3 reads CASRGQGFYTEAFF. As DNA, the CDR3 is TGTGCCAGCAGAGGACAGGGTTTTTACACTGAAGCTTTCTTT.

The rearrangement joins TRBV30 to TRBJ1-3, with TRBD1 as a possible D gene (6 bases). CDR3 length: 15 amino acids. The germline V gene has CDR1 GTSNPN and CDR2 SVGIG (reference sequence). V lost 7 bases and J 0 bases, leaving 16 bases between the germline ends. The CDR3 DNA is TGTGCCTCCTACCTGGACAGCCGCTCTGGAAACACCATATATTTT. Its protein product is CASYLDSRSGNTIYF.

This clone was seen only a few times. The rearrangement joins TRBV4-1 to TRBJ2-7; perhaps TRBD1 as D (6 bases). Germline loops: CDR1 MGHRA, CDR2 YSYEKL. Trimming removed 1 base from V and 2 bases from J, with 15 bases in between. The CDR3 runs to 16 residues. CDR3 region: CASSQVGGQKTYEQYF. Written as DNA, the CDR3 is TGCGCCAGCAGCCAAGTTGGGGGCCAAAAGACCTACGAGCAGTACTTC.

This rearrangement joins TRBV5-1 to TRBJ1-5, with D unresolved. Per the germline V gene, CDR1 is SGHRS and CDR2 is YFSETQ. V was shortened by 4 bases and J by 3 bases, with 11 bases between the two germline ends. This CDR3 spans 14 amino acids. DNA for the CDR3: TGCGCCAGCAGCCCCCGAGGACTCAATCAGCCCCAGCATTTT. This codes for CASSPRGLNQPQHF. Drawing the rest from reference TRBV5-1 and TRBJ1-5, the complete variable domain is KAGVTQTPRYLIKTRGQQVTLSCSPISGHRSVSWYQQTPGQGLQFLFEYFSETQRNKGNFPGRFSGRQFSNSRSEMNVSTLELGDSALYLCASSPRGLNQPQHFGDGTRLSIL.

This chain connects TRBV7-3 to TRBJ1-1; maybe TRBD1 (6 bases). Germline loops: CDR1 SGHTA, CDR2 FQGTGA. This CDR3 is 16 amino acids long. V was trimmed by 2 bases and J by 3 bases, leaving 16 bases between them. The CDR3 nucleotides are TGTGCCAGCAGCTTAGTCCCACGGGGGGCGTACACTGAAGCTTTCTTT. Translated: CASSLVPRGAYTEAFF.